A selection of T cell receptor beta chains follows, all from one sample in a study of blood T cell repertoires in COVID-19. Method: immunoSEQ multiplex PCR; TCRdb's copy keeps in-frame clones and lacks some. The sample includes roughly 180,000 clones, 75% to 85% seen only once; the top ten take around 8%. The sequenced sample consisted of peripheral blood. All receptors come from a woman between 55 and 75 years old with COVID-19, enrolled during active disease. Both conserved end residues are part of each CDR3. A D gene is named only where the DNA matches it firmly. Size is omitted from some rows. Given values are once, few, many or a class for expanded clones.

DNA: TGTGCCAGCAGCCGAGGGACAGTCAATCAGCCCCAGCATTTT
CDR3: CASSRGTVNQPQHF
size: -
D: TRBD1
V: TRBV7-8
J: TRBJ1-5

DNA: TGTGCCAGCTCACCCGGGAATTCACCCCTCCACTTT
CDR3: CASSPGNSPLHF
size: few
D: -
V: TRBV18
J: TRBJ1-6

DNA: TGTGCCAGCTCACCGCCGACAGTGAACACTGAAGCTTTCTTT
CDR3: CASSPPTVNTEAFF
size: once
D: -
V: TRBV18
J: TRBJ1-1

DNA: TGTGCCAGCAGCCAAGGGGGGGGCCGCACAGATACGCAGTATTTT
CDR3: CASSQGGGRTDTQYF
size: once
D: -
V: TRBV3-1/TRBV3-2
J: TRBJ2-3

DNA: TGTGCCAGCAGTGTAACAGGGGCGGCTGAAGCTTTCTTT
CDR3: CASSVTGAAEAFF
size: few
D: TRBD1
V: TRBV12-3/TRBV12-4
J: TRBJ1-1

DNA: TGTGCCTCAAGCGACAGGAACACTGAAGCTTTCTTT
CDR3: CASSDRNTEAFF
size: few
D: -
V: TRBV10-3
J: TRBJ1-1

DNA: TGTGCCAGCAGCTTAGCGAGAAGTACTAACATTCAGTACTTC
CDR3: CASSLARSTNIQYF
size: -
D: -
V: TRBV11-2
J: TRBJ2-4

DNA: TGCGCCAGCAGCCATCGCGGGGGGCCGCCGAACACTGAAGCTTTCTTT
CDR3: CASSHRGGPPNTEAFF
size: -
D: -
V: TRBV4-1
J: TRBJ1-1

DNA: TGTGCCAGCAGAGGACTGAAGAACACCGGGGAGCTGTTTTTT
CDR3: CASRGLKNTGELFF
size: -
D: -
V: TRBV2
J: TRBJ2-2

DNA: TGTGCCAGCAGTCCAATAGCGGGAGCAACCTACGAGCAGTACTTC
CDR3: CASSPIAGATYEQYF
size: -
D: TRBD2
V: TRBV6-5
J: TRBJ2-7

DNA: TGTGCCAGCAGCCAAGATCCATACGTTACCGGGGAAGCTTTCTTT
CDR3: CASSQDPYVTGEAFF
size: -
D: -
V: TRBV4-2
J: TRBJ1-1

DNA: TGTGCCATCAGAGCAGGGGAAGTCTCCTACGAGCAGTACTTC
CDR3: CAIRAGEVSYEQYF
size: -
D: -
V: TRBV10-3
J: TRBJ2-7

DNA: TGCAGTGCTAGTCATGGCGGACTAGCGGGGGGGACTGATACCTACGAGCAGTACTTC
CDR3: CSASHGGLAGGTDTYEQYF
size: few
D: TRBD2
V: TRBV20-1
J: TRBJ2-7

DNA: TGTGCCAGCAGCTTGGCCTCGGGGAGGGGAACTGAAGCTTTCTTT
CDR3: CASSLASGRGTEAFF
size: -
D: -
V: TRBV5-4
J: TRBJ1-1

DNA: TGTGCCAGCAGCCAAGTCCGCGGTAGAGAGCAGTACTTC
CDR3: CASSQVRGREQYF
size: -
D: -
V: TRBV3-1/TRBV3-2
J: TRBJ2-7

DNA: TGTGCCAGCAGCCCCTCCGGGACAGGGTCACCAGTTTATGGCTACACCTTC
CDR3: CASSPSGTGSPVYGYTF
size: -
D: TRBD1
V: TRBV7-9
J: TRBJ1-2

DNA: TGTGCCAGCAGCTTAATACTTGCTAGCGGGGGGGCCCAGTACTTC
CDR3: CASSLILASGGAQYF
size: few
D: TRBD2
V: TRBV7-2
J: TRBJ2-5

DNA: TGTGCCAGCAGCTTTAATAAGCAGGGGGCGCGTGGAAACACCATATATTTT
CDR3: CASSFNKQGARGNTIYF
size: -
D: TRBD1
V: TRBV3-1/TRBV3-2
J: TRBJ1-3

DNA: TGCGCCAGCAGCTTGACAGGGGGGTTGAACACTGAAGCTTTCTTT
CDR3: CASSLTGGLNTEAFF
size: few
D: TRBD1
V: TRBV5-1
J: TRBJ1-1

DNA: TGTGCCAGCCGTTACTTCGAGGGTAAAGGGACCGGGGAGCTGTTTTTT
CDR3: CASRYFEGKGTGELFF
size: -
D: -
V: TRBV28
J: TRBJ2-2

DNA: TGTGCCAGCAGCTTACAAGGCGGGACAGGGTATGGCTACACCTTC
CDR3: CASSLQGGTGYGYTF
size: -
D: TRBD1
V: TRBV7-9
J: TRBJ1-2

DNA: TGTGCCAGTAGCAGAAGAGCGGGGACAGGGTTAAGGAACGGGGAGCTGTTTTTT
CDR3: CASSRRAGTGLRNGELFF
size: -
D: TRBD1
V: TRBV19
J: TRBJ2-2

DNA: TGTGCCAGCGTTAGCCCCCAAGAGACCCAGTACTTC
CDR3: CASVSPQETQYF
size: -
D: -
V: TRBV7-9
J: TRBJ2-5

DNA: TGCAGCGTAGTTTTGACAGGGAAGGGCTATGGCTACACCTTC
CDR3: CSVVLTGKGYGYTF
size: -
D: TRBD1
V: TRBV29-1
J: TRBJ1-2

DNA: TGCGCCAGCAGCCAAATTAGGACTTATTATGGCTACACCTTC
CDR3: CASSQIRTYYGYTF
size: -
D: -
V: TRBV4-3
J: TRBJ1-2

DNA: TGTGCCAGCAGTTCGGGCGGGAGGGCCTACAATGAGCAGTTCTTC
CDR3: CASSSGGRAYNEQFF
size: -
D: TRBD2
V: TRBV6-2/TRBV6-3
J: TRBJ2-1

DNA: TGTGCCAGCAGCCCCGCCGGGACTCCCTACGAGCAGTACTTC
CDR3: CASSPAGTPYEQYF
size: -
D: -
V: TRBV11-3
J: TRBJ2-7

DNA: TGCGCCAGCAGCCCAGTCCCGACTAGCGGGGGGTACACCGGGGAGCTGTTTTTT
CDR3: CASSPVPTSGGYTGELFF
size: -
D: TRBD2
V: TRBV4-1
J: TRBJ2-2

DNA: TGTGCCAGCAGCTTCTCAGGCCTACGAGAGACCCAGTACTTC
CDR3: CASSFSGLRETQYF
size: -
D: -
V: TRBV13
J: TRBJ2-5

DNA: TGCGCCAGCAGCTTGAGGACAGGGGCCACTGAAGCTTTCTTT
CDR3: CASSLRTGATEAFF
size: -
D: TRBD1
V: TRBV5-1
J: TRBJ1-1

DNA: TGTGCCAGCAGTGAAAGACAGGGAGGCGGGGCCGGGGAGCTGTTTTTT
CDR3: CASSERQGGGAGELFF
size: -
D: -
V: TRBV2
J: TRBJ2-2

DNA: TGCGCCAGCAGCCAAGACTCCAGCCCAGGGACAGATACGCAGTATTTT
CDR3: CASSQDSSPGTDTQYF
size: -
D: -
V: TRBV4-1
J: TRBJ2-3

DNA: TGTGCCAGCAGCCCCTGGGAGAGCTCCTATAATTCACCCCTCCACTTT
CDR3: CASSPWESSYNSPLHF
size: -
D: -
V: TRBV3-1/TRBV3-2
J: TRBJ1-6

DNA: TGTGCCAGCAGGTTCCTAGCGGGGCAAGAGACCCAGTACTTC
CDR3: CASRFLAGQETQYF
size: -
D: TRBD2
V: TRBV28
J: TRBJ2-5

DNA: TGTGCCAGCAGTTTATATATGGGTCGAGGTAGCGCCAACCCTACGCAGTATTTT
CDR3: CASSLYMGRGSANPTQYF
size: -
D: -
V: TRBV28
J: TRBJ2-3

DNA: TGTGCCAGCAGCTTAGGGGACAGCCTTTTCTACAATGAGCAGTTCTTC
CDR3: CASSLGDSLFYNEQFF
size: -
D: TRBD1
V: TRBV7-6
J: TRBJ2-1

DNA: TGTGCCAGCAGCGGGGCTGCTGGGGCCAACGTCCTGACTTTC
CDR3: CASSGAAGANVLTF
size: -
D: -
V: TRBV7-3
J: TRBJ2-6

DNA: TGTGCCAGTAGTACCGGGACTAACCAAGAGACCCAGTACTTC
CDR3: CASSTGTNQETQYF
size: -
D: TRBD2
V: TRBV19
J: TRBJ2-5

DNA: TGTGCCAGCAGCCCTCTACCGGGACAGGGGGCGCGTCCCTCCTCCTACGAGCAGTACTTC
CDR3: CASSPLPGQGARPSSYEQYF
size: few
D: TRBD1
V: TRBV7-8
J: TRBJ2-7